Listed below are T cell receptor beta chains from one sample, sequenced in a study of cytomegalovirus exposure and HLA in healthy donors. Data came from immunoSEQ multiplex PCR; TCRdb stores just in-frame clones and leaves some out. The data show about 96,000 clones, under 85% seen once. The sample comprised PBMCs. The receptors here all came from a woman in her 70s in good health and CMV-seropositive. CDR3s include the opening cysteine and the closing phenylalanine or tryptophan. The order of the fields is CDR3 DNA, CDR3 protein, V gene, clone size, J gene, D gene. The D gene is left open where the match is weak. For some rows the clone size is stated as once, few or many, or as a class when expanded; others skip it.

CDR3nt: TGCGCCAGCAAGGTAGCGGGAGGGCCCTACAATGAGCAGTTCTTC
CDR3aa: CASKVAGGPYNEQFF
v_gene: TRBV5-1
abundance: once
j_gene: TRBJ2-1
d_gene: TRBD2

CDR3nt: TGTGCCAGCAGCCCACGCGGTAGCGCAGATACGCAGTATTTT
CDR3aa: CASSPRGSADTQYF
v_gene: TRBV7-2
abundance: .
j_gene: TRBJ2-3
d_gene: .

CDR3nt: TGTGCCAGCAGTCCTTTGCGGGAGCAGTACTTC
CDR3aa: CASSPLREQYF
v_gene: TRBV2
abundance: .
j_gene: TRBJ2-7
d_gene: .

CDR3nt: TGTGCTAGCAGCGCAAATCGGGAGTCACCCCTCCACTTT
CDR3aa: CASSANRESPLHF
v_gene: TRBV7-7
abundance: .
j_gene: TRBJ1-6
d_gene: .

CDR3nt: TGTGCTAGCAGCCTTAGCGGGGGGGTCGAGACCCAGTACTTC
CDR3aa: CASSLSGGVETQYF
v_gene: TRBV7-7
abundance: .
j_gene: TRBJ2-5
d_gene: TRBD2

CDR3nt: TGTGCCAGCAGCCCTTGGGGGGAGAGCAATCAGCCCCAGCATTTT
CDR3aa: CASSPWGESNQPQHF
v_gene: TRBV7-2
abundance: .
j_gene: TRBJ1-5
d_gene: .

CDR3nt: TGTGCCAGCAGGGGAACGGGGTCTCACTATGGCTACACCTTC
CDR3aa: CASRGTGSHYGYTF
v_gene: TRBV28
abundance: .
j_gene: TRBJ1-2
d_gene: .

CDR3nt: TGTGCCACCAGCAGAGATCTAACTTCAACTAATGAAAAACTGTTTTTT
CDR3aa: CATSRDLTSTNEKLFF
v_gene: TRBV15
abundance: .
j_gene: TRBJ1-4
d_gene: .

CDR3nt: TGTGCCAGCAGCCCCGGTGGCGGTCAGCCCCAGCATTTT
CDR3aa: CASSPGGGQPQHF
v_gene: TRBV5-6
abundance: .
j_gene: TRBJ1-5
d_gene: .

CDR3nt: TGTGCCAGCAGTGAGCGTGTACAGGGCGCCTACGAGCAGTACTTC
CDR3aa: CASSERVQGAYEQYF
v_gene: TRBV2
abundance: .
j_gene: TRBJ2-7
d_gene: .

CDR3nt: TGTGCCAGCAGACCGGCTAGCGGGCGCGACTCTAGGGAGCAGTACTTC
CDR3aa: CASRPASGRDSREQYF
v_gene: TRBV7-9
abundance: .
j_gene: TRBJ2-7
d_gene: TRBD2

CDR3nt: TGCAGCGTTGTTGGACAGCAAACCTACGAGCAGTACTTC
CDR3aa: CSVVGQQTYEQYF
v_gene: TRBV29-1
abundance: .
j_gene: TRBJ2-7
d_gene: .

CDR3nt: TGCAGCGGAGGGGACAGGGGATACGAGCAGTACTTC
CDR3aa: CSGGDRGYEQYF
v_gene: TRBV29-1
abundance: few
j_gene: TRBJ2-7
d_gene: TRBD1

CDR3nt: TGTGCCAGCAGTGAATACCCCACAGGGATTGCTCAGCCCCAGCATTTT
CDR3aa: CASSEYPTGIAQPQHF
v_gene: TRBV6-4
abundance: .
j_gene: TRBJ1-5
d_gene: .

CDR3nt: TGTGCCAGTAGTATAGACCTGACAGGGAAGACCCAGTACTTC
CDR3aa: CASSIDLTGKTQYF
v_gene: TRBV19
abundance: .
j_gene: TRBJ2-5
d_gene: TRBD1

CDR3nt: TGTGCCAGCAGATACACTGAAAAACTGTTTTTT
CDR3aa: CASRYTEKLFF
v_gene: TRBV2
abundance: .
j_gene: TRBJ1-4
d_gene: .

CDR3nt: TGCGCCAGCAGCCAAGATGCGACTATTCAGGAGACCCAGTACTTC
CDR3aa: CASSQDATIQETQYF
v_gene: TRBV4-1
abundance: few
j_gene: TRBJ2-5
d_gene: .

CDR3nt: TGTTCCAGCAGGAGCGGGATAGCGACAGGGGTTGACACTGAAGCTTTCTTT
CDR3aa: CSSRSGIATGVDTEAFF
v_gene: TRBV7-9
abundance: .
j_gene: TRBJ1-1
d_gene: TRBD1

CDR3nt: TGTGCCAGCAGCTTGGCCGGACAGGGAGTAGAAAAACTGTTTTTT
CDR3aa: CASSLAGQGVEKLFF
v_gene: TRBV5-4
abundance: .
j_gene: TRBJ1-4
d_gene: TRBD1

CDR3nt: TGTGCCAGCAGCGTCGGACAGGCTTCCTCCTACGAGCAGTACTTC
CDR3aa: CASSVGQASSYEQYF
v_gene: TRBV27
abundance: .
j_gene: TRBJ2-7
d_gene: TRBD1

CDR3nt: TGTGCCAGCAGCCAAGGGAGGCAGAGCTCCTACAATGAGCAGTTCTTC
CDR3aa: CASSQGRQSSYNEQFF
v_gene: TRBV5-4
abundance: .
j_gene: TRBJ2-1
d_gene: .

CDR3nt: TGTGCCAGCAGCGTAAACTGGAGGGGACAGAGGAGCTCCTACAATGAGCAGTTCTTC
CDR3aa: CASSVNWRGQRSSYNEQFF
v_gene: TRBV9
abundance: .
j_gene: TRBJ2-1
d_gene: .

CDR3nt: TGTGCCAGCAGGCAGAAGACAGGGGGCGTCGGCTACACCTTC
CDR3aa: CASRQKTGGVGYTF
v_gene: TRBV7-6
abundance: .
j_gene: TRBJ1-2
d_gene: TRBD1

CDR3nt: TGTGCCAGCAGCTCCCCGGGGGCTGGGGCCAACGTCCTGACTTTC
CDR3aa: CASSSPGAGANVLTF
v_gene: TRBV5-4
abundance: once
j_gene: TRBJ2-6
d_gene: .

CDR3nt: TGTGCCAGTAGGGATCAGGAGAACACTGAAGCTTTCTTT
CDR3aa: CASRDQENTEAFF
v_gene: TRBV19
abundance: once
j_gene: TRBJ1-1
d_gene: .

CDR3nt: TGCAGCGTCGGGACTTTAAGAGGGGGGGAGCTGTTTTTT
CDR3aa: CSVGTLRGGELFF
v_gene: TRBV29-1
abundance: .
j_gene: TRBJ2-2
d_gene: .

CDR3nt: TGTGCCAGCCGAGAGGGAGGGGTTGGCTACACCTTC
CDR3aa: CASREGGVGYTF
v_gene: TRBV27
abundance: .
j_gene: TRBJ1-2
d_gene: .

CDR3nt: TGTGCCAGTAGTATAGGCGAGTCCGATCAGCCCCAGCATTTT
CDR3aa: CASSIGESDQPQHF
v_gene: TRBV19
abundance: .
j_gene: TRBJ1-5
d_gene: .

CDR3nt: TGTGCCAGCACCGGACGCGGGAACATTCAGTACTTC
CDR3aa: CASTGRGNIQYF
v_gene: TRBV28
abundance: .
j_gene: TRBJ2-4
d_gene: .

CDR3nt: TGTGCCAGCAGCGCTCGAACAGGGTCTAATGAAAAACTGTTTTTT
CDR3aa: CASSARTGSNEKLFF
v_gene: TRBV5-4
abundance: .
j_gene: TRBJ1-4
d_gene: .

CDR3nt: TGTGCCAGCAGTTACCCAGGGTCGTTGCACACCGGGGAGCTGTTTTTT
CDR3aa: CASSYPGSLHTGELFF
v_gene: TRBV6-5
abundance: .
j_gene: TRBJ2-2
d_gene: .

CDR3nt: TGTGCCAGCAGCTTAGGGATACTAGCGGGATTCGATGAGCAGTTCTTC
CDR3aa: CASSLGILAGFDEQFF
v_gene: TRBV7-2
abundance: .
j_gene: TRBJ2-1
d_gene: TRBD2

CDR3nt: TGTGCCAGCAGTGAGATTAGAGACAGCGGGGAGCTGTTTTTT
CDR3aa: CASSEIRDSGELFF
v_gene: TRBV6-1
abundance: .
j_gene: TRBJ2-2
d_gene: .

CDR3nt: TGTGCCATCAGGCGGGGGGAATCCTACAATGAGCAGTTCTTC
CDR3aa: CAIRRGESYNEQFF
v_gene: TRBV10-3
abundance: .
j_gene: TRBJ2-1
d_gene: TRBD2

CDR3nt: TGTGCCAGCAGCTCGGGACAGGGGATCTTCCACGAGCAGTACTTC
CDR3aa: CASSSGQGIFHEQYF
v_gene: TRBV7-9
abundance: .
j_gene: TRBJ2-7
d_gene: TRBD1

CDR3nt: TGTGCCAGCAGTGACGCAGGGGGCGATACTGGAAACACCATATATTTT
CDR3aa: CASSDAGGDTGNTIYF
v_gene: TRBV2
abundance: .
j_gene: TRBJ1-3
d_gene: TRBD1

CDR3nt: TGTGCCAGCAGATCGGGGCCAGGGGCCCTCTACGAGCAGTACTTC
CDR3aa: CASRSGPGALYEQYF
v_gene: TRBV2
abundance: .
j_gene: TRBJ2-7
d_gene: .

CDR3nt: TGCGCCAGCAGCCAAGTATCCGGGGATACGCAGTATTTT
CDR3aa: CASSQVSGDTQYF
v_gene: TRBV4-3
abundance: .
j_gene: TRBJ2-3
d_gene: .

CDR3nt: TGTGCCAGCAGTTTAGACGACAGTTTGAACGAGCAGTACTTC
CDR3aa: CASSLDDSLNEQYF
v_gene: TRBV27
abundance: .
j_gene: TRBJ2-7
d_gene: .

CDR3nt: TGTGCCAGCAGTTACGGGGTTGGGGGGGTCTATGGCTACACCTTC
CDR3aa: CASSYGVGGVYGYTF
v_gene: TRBV6-5
abundance: .
j_gene: TRBJ1-2
d_gene: .

CDR3nt: TGTGCCAGCAGTCCGCCGGGACTAGCGGACAATGAGCAGTTCTTC
CDR3aa: CASSPPGLADNEQFF
v_gene: TRBV2
abundance: .
j_gene: TRBJ2-1
d_gene: TRBD2

CDR3nt: TGCGCCAGCAGTTCCGGACAGGGGTATATGGCTGAAGCTTTCTTT
CDR3aa: CASSSGQGYMAEAFF
v_gene: TRBV5-1
abundance: once
j_gene: TRBJ1-1
d_gene: TRBD1

CDR3nt: TGTGCCTGGAGTGTAGCAGGGAGGGTCGAGGAGACCCAGTACTTC
CDR3aa: CAWSVAGRVEETQYF
v_gene: TRBV30
abundance: few
j_gene: TRBJ2-5
d_gene: TRBD2

CDR3nt: TGTGCCAGCAGGGGACAGGTAATCGACGAGCAGTACTTC
CDR3aa: CASRGQVIDEQYF
v_gene: TRBV25-1
abundance: .
j_gene: TRBJ2-7
d_gene: TRBD1

CDR3nt: TGTGCCAGCAAAAGAGATCGGGGCTACGAGCAGTACTTC
CDR3aa: CASKRDRGYEQYF
v_gene: TRBV6-1
abundance: .
j_gene: TRBJ2-7
d_gene: .